This T cell receptor beta chain appears in the sequencing data of a study of cytomegalovirus exposure and HLA in healthy donors. Germline CDR1 and CDR2: SGHTS and YDEGEE. The V gene lost 2 bases and the J gene lost 8 bases, with 16 bases spanning the gap. The CDR3 consists of 14 residues. Study findings and constraints: By a later analysis, the bulk of CMV-associated TCR beta chains appeared HLA-restricted. Most TCR sequences were seen very rarely across donors, but some public TCRs occurred in many. By HLA locus, TCR association rates varied in a later analysis, with DRB1 showing the most and HLA-C the fewest.

Of note for this clone: The antigen remains unidentified.

The PCR employed 60 Vbeta primers together with 13 Jbeta primers. Original methodology: Later, an analysis found 80 million or so unique TCR beta chains, and 9.5 million to 11 million of these were shared. Method: immunoSEQ multiplex PCR; TCRdb's copy keeps in-frame clones and lacks some. V, J and clone size are taken as reported in that table, and D and trimming were inferred from the DNA itself. This table holds nearly 200,000 clones, roughly four fifths found once. This sequence was found in a boy aged 2-15 years in good health and CMV-seronegative. The chain is built from TRBV5-8 and TRBJ1-2; a weak D match, TRBD1 (6 bases). Sequenced input: PBMCs. CDR3 in DNA: TGTGCCAGCAGCTTCCTAGGGGGGGCCGACGGCTACACCTTC. Translated, it gives CASSFLGGADGYTF.